This is a list of T cell receptor beta chains from one sample in a study of blood T cell repertoires in COVID-19. Produced via immunoSEQ multiplex PCR; TCRdb's table is partial and in-frame only. The sample contains 400,000 to 500,000 clones, approximately 91% of which appear only once. Sequencing was carried out using PBMCs or T cells enriched from blood (not recorded which). Every receptor here comes from a woman under 30 who had been exposed to COVID-19. Both conserved end residues are part of each CDR3. Fields, in order: CDR3 protein, CDR3 DNA, D gene, V gene, clone size, J gene. The D gene is left open where the match is weak. Only part of the rows carry a size: once, few, many, or a class if the clone is expanded.

CASSPGTSGSRYEQYF | TGTGCCAGTAGTCCAGGGACTAGCGGGAGTCGATACGAGCAGTACTTC | TRBD2 | TRBV19 | . | TRBJ2-7
CSVEGLAGSDTQYF | TGCAGCGTTGAAGGACTAGCGGGTTCAGATACGCAGTATTTT | TRBD2 | TRBV29-1 | . | TRBJ2-3
CASSQDRGEGGYTF | TGCGCCAGCAGCCAAGACAGGGGCGAGGGTGGCTACACCTTC | TRBD1 | TRBV5-1 | . | TRBJ1-2
CASSDGTDNEKLFF | TGTGCCAGCAGCGACGGGACAGACAATGAAAAACTGTTTTTT | TRBD1 | TRBV5-5 | . | TRBJ1-4
CASSQTSGGRSDTQYF | TGTGCCAGCAGCCAAACTAGCGGGGGGCGATCAGATACGCAGTATTTT | TRBD2 | TRBV3-1/TRBV3-2 | once | TRBJ2-3
CASSVWLRDLYNEQFF | TGTGCCAGTAGTGTTTGGCTCCGGGACTTATACAATGAGCAGTTCTTC | . | TRBV19 | . | TRBJ2-1
CASTQGGEAFF | TGTGCCAGTACCCAGGGGGGTGAAGCTTTCTTT | TRBD1 | TRBV19 | . | TRBJ1-1
CASSYTRTKGGYGYTF | TGTGCCAGCAGTTACACCCGGACGAAGGGCGGGTATGGCTACACCTTC | . | TRBV6-5 | . | TRBJ1-2
CSVESGTGFPYEQYF | TGCAGCGTCGAGTCCGGGACAGGGTTCCCCTACGAGCAGTACTTC | TRBD1 | TRBV29-1 | . | TRBJ2-7
CASSLIPSSYEQYF | TGTGCCAGCAGTTTAATCCCGAGCTCCTACGAGCAGTACTTC | . | TRBV28 | . | TRBJ2-7